Listed here are 9 T cell receptor beta chains from one sample, sequenced in a study of T cells in Graves' hyperthyroidism and ophthalmopathy. Researchers took RNA transcripts and amplified the TCR beta CDR3 regions from them. Carried out on the TCR CDR3, a first-round RT-PCR used the HTBI primer set. Each CDR3 protein is one row after TCRdb ran MiXCR on the multiplex PCR reads. The data hold fewer than 500,000 distinct CDR3 sequences, with roughly 15% observed a single time. The specimen sequenced was blood. The receptor set was obtained from a man aged 18 to 30 with Graves' ophthalmopathy.

This clonotype has just a few counts. The gene calls are TRBV5-1 and TRBJ1-3, with D hard to call. Trimming cost V 0 bases and J 2 bases, with 12 bases left between them. This CDR3 spans 16 amino acids. Germline-derived CDR1 and CDR2 are SGHRS and YFSETQ. CDR3 bases: TGCGCCAGCAGCTTGGAGCGGGGTCCCCCTGGAAACACCATATATTTT. This sequence encodes CASSLERGPPGNTIYF. Complete variable domain (other parts from reference TRBV5-1 and TRBJ1-3): KAGVTQTPRYLIKTRGQQVTLSCSPISGHRSVSWYQQTPGQGLQFLFEYFSETQRNKGNFPGRFSGRQFSNSRSEMNVSTLELGDSALYLCASSLERGPPGNTIYFGEGSWLTVV.

This clonotype was seen many times. The chain combines TRBV12-3 or TRBV12-4 with TRBJ1-4; TRBD1 is a possible D gene (5 bases). The CDR3 is 14 amino acids. Trimming removed 6 bases at V and 6 bases at J, with 14 bases between. The CDR3 reads CASSNTGGDEKLFF. The CDR3 DNA reads TGTGCCAGCAGCAACACAGGAGGCGATGAAAAACTGTTTTTT.

This clonotype was detected a few times. The chain couples TRBV7-3 to TRBJ2-3, with 9 positions matching TRBD2. CDR3 length equals 17 residues. CDR1 is SGHTA and CDR2 is FQGTGA in the germline V gene. The V and J ends lost 5 bases and 0 bases, in that order; junction bases with no gene match: 9. CDR3 bases: TGTGCCAGCAGCCCGCAACGGCGGGAGGGAAGCACAGATACGCAGTATTTT. Its protein product is CASSPQRREGSTDTQYF.

The table lists this clonotype with a few counts. A much larger clone sits a single nucleotide away, making a read error possible. J is TRBJ2-1 and V is TRBV7-2; D gene ambiguous. CDR3 length equals 13 residues. Looked up from germline, CDR1 is SGHTA and CDR2 is FQGNSA. The DNA of the CDR3 is TGTGCCAGCCGCTTACTAACTCACAATGAGCAGTTCTTC. Its translation is CASRLLTHNEQFF. Filled out from reference TRBV7-2 and TRBJ2-1, the complete variable domain reads GAGVSQSPSNKVTEKGKDVELRCDPISGHTALYWYRQSLGQGLEFLIYFQGNSAPDKSGLPSDRFSAERTGGSVSTLTIQRTQQEDSAVYLCASRLLTHNEQFFGPGTRLTVL.

This clonotype was recorded many times. The chain links TRBV11-1 to TRBJ1-2; 7 bases map to TRBD1. Germline CDR1 and CDR2: SGHAT and FQDESV (reference sequence). CDR3 size: 13 residues. J gave up 6 bases and V 5 bases, and 6 bases lay outside the gene matches. For the CDR3, the DNA is TGTGCCAGCAGCCCTGGGACAGAGAATGGCTACACCTTC. Translating it yields CASSPGTENGYTF.

This clonotype was seen a handful of times. The gene calls are TRBV6-1 and TRBJ2-7; 8 nucleotides agree with TRBD2. The CDR3 contains 16 residues. V was clipped by 5 bases and J by 3 bases; unmatched bases: 12. Germline V gene lookup returns CDR1 MNHNS and CDR2 SASEGT. The CDR3 region has the DNA TGTGCCAGCAGTTTTCCTCCGGGACTAGACCGCTACGAGCAGTACTTC. Its translation: CASSFPPGLDRYEQYF.

This clonotype has a handful of counts. Lacking the conserved final phenylalanine or tryptophan, this CDR3 likely reflects a read error. The rearrangement links TRBV6-1 to TRBJ1-6, with no clear D. The germline V and J ends were trimmed by 3 bases and 7 bases, with 7 bases remaining between them. The CDR3 consists of 13 residues. From germline, CDR1 is MNHNS and CDR2 SASEGT. CDR3 region: CASSEVQNSPLHL. The CDR3 coding sequence is TGTGCCAGCAGTGAGGTACAGAATTCACCCCTCCACCTT.

J is TRBJ2-1 and V is TRBV18; D not certain. This CDR3 has 15 amino acids. CDR1 is KGHSH, CDR2 LQKENI, per germline. With 2 bases removed from V and 1 base from J, the gap between germline ends came to 9 bases. In DNA, the CDR3 is TGTGCCAGCTCACCATTACCGGAGTCCTACAATGAGCAGTTCTTC. Its protein product is CASSPLPESYNEQFF.

This sequence joins TRBV3-1 and TRBJ2-1; perhaps TRBD2 as D (7 bases). The CDR3 has 16 residues. Germline CDR1 is LGHDT and CDR2 is YNNKEL (reference sequence). V dropped 0 bases and J dropped 4 bases, with 13 bases sitting between them. The CDR3 DNA sequence: TGTGCCAGCAGCCAAGAGTCGGGGGGCCTATACAATGAGCAGTTCTTC. This translates into CASSQESGGLYNEQFF.